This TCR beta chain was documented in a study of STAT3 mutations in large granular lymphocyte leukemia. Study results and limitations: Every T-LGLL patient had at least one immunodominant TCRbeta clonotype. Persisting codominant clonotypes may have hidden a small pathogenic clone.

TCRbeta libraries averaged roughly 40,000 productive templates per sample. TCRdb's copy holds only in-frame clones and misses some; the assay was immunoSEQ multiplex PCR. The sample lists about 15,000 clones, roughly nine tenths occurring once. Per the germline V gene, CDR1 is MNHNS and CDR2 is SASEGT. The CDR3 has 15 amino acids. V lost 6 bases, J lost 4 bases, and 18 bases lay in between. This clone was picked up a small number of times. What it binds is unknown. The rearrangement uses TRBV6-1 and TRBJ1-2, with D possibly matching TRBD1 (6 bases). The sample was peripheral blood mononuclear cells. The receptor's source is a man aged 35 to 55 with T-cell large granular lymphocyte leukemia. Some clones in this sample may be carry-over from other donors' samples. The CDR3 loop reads CASSYATGTSYGYTF. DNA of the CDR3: TGTGCCAGCAGCTATGCCACCGGGACATCCTATGGCTACACCTTC.